This T cell receptor (beta chain) was obtained from a study of T cells in tuberculosis. The study's findings and limits: Smaller alpha distances in active tuberculosis partly reflected shorter CDR3-alpha lengths.

Data came from immunoSEQ multiplex PCR; TCRdb stores just in-frame clones and leaves some out. Of roughly 41,000 clones in the sample, around 93% were seen once. With respect to this clone: The antigen is unknown.

Trimming at V came to 7 bases and at J to 7 bases, leaving 7 bases not matched to a gene. CDR3 size: 14 residues. Germline V gives CDR1 MNHEY, CDR2 SMNVEV (reference sequence). V gene TRBV27 combines with J gene TRBJ1-6; 7 bases align to TRBD1. Sequences were obtained from PBMCs. The TCR comes from a donor aged 10-29 years with latent tuberculosis or without tuberculosis infection. Some clones in this sample may be carry-over from other donors' samples. CDR3 residues: CASNTGQPNSPLHF. In DNA, the CDR3 is TGTGCCAGCAATACGGGACAGCCCAATTCACCCCTCCACTTT.